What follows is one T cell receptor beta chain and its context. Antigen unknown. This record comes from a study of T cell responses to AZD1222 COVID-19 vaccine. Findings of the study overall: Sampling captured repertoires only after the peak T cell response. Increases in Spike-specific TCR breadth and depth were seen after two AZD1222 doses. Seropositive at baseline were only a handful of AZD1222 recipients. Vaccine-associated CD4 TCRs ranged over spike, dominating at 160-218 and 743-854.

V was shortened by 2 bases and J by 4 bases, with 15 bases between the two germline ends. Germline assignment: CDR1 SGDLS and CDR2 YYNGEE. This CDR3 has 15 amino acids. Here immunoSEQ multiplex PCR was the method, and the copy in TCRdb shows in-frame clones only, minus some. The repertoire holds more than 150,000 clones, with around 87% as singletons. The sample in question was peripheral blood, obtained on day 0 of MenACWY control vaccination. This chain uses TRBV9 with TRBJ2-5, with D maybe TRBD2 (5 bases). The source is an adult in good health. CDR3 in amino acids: CASSVETGYSETQYF. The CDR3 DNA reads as TGTGCCAGCAGCGTCGAGACGGGGTATTCAGAGACCCAGTACTTC.